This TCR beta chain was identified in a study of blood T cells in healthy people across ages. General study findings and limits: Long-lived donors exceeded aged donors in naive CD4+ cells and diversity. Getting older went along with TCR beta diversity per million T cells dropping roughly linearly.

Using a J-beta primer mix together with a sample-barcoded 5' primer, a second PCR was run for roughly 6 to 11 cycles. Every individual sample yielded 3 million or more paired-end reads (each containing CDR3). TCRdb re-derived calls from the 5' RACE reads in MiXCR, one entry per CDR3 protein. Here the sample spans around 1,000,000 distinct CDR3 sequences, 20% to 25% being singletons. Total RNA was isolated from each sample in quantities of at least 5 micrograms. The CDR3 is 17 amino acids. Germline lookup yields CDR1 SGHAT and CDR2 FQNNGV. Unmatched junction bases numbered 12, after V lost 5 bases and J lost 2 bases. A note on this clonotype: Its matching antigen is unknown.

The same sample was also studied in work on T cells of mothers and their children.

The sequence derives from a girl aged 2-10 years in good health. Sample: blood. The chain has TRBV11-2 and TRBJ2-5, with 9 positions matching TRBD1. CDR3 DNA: TGTGCCAGCAGCCCAGGGACAGGGAGTTTGGGTCAAGAGACCCAGTACTTC. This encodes CASSPGTGSLGQETQYF.